The T cell receptor beta chain under discussion was sequenced for a study of cytomegalovirus exposure and HLA in healthy donors. General study results and limits: Cytomegalovirus-associated TCR beta chains were listed, numbering 150 to 200. With high specificity and sensitivity, the classifier reportedly diagnosed cytomegalovirus status.

Clones were read by immunoSEQ multiplex PCR, and TCRdb kept only the in-frame ones, dropping some. This sample yields about 150,000 clones, of which 80% to 90% are seen a single time; about 20% belongs to the top ten. Note on this clone: The antigen remains unidentified.

The CDR3 length is 13 residues. The chain combines TRBV21-1 with TRBJ2-3; the tabulated D call, TRBD1, remains unverified against the DNA. TRBV21-1 represents a pseudogene. The receptor was derived from a man in his late teens or twenties in good health and CMV-seropositive. Specimen: PBMCs. The CDR3 here is CITRGQGSDTQYF. CDR3 nucleotides: TGTATTACTCGGGGACAGGGATCAGATACGCAGTATTTT.